This TCR beta chain was sequenced during a study of blood T cell repertoires in COVID-19. At the level of the study: The United States, Italy and Spain were the sources of the acute and convalescent COVID-19 samples. Sample material is recorded as cDNA or gDNA derived from T cells, B-cell-depleted T cells, or PBMCs.

Generated by immunoSEQ multiplex PCR, the TCRdb table keeps only in-frame clones and is missing some. Of 250,000 or so clones listed, roughly nine tenths are singletons. This clone was seen only a few times. The germline V gene encodes CDR1 KGHDR and CDR2 SFDVKD. The CDR3 spans 15 residues. V was clipped by 5 bases and J by 6 bases, with 15 bases between them. The source material was peripheral blood. The clonotype originates from a man aged 60 to 75 with acute or convalescent COVID-19. J is TRBJ2-2 and V is TRBV24-1, with D hard to call. CDR3 in DNA: TGTGCCACCAGTGCCAGACTCACCCCCCCCGGGGAGCTGTTTTTT. This sequence encodes CATSARLTPPGELFF.